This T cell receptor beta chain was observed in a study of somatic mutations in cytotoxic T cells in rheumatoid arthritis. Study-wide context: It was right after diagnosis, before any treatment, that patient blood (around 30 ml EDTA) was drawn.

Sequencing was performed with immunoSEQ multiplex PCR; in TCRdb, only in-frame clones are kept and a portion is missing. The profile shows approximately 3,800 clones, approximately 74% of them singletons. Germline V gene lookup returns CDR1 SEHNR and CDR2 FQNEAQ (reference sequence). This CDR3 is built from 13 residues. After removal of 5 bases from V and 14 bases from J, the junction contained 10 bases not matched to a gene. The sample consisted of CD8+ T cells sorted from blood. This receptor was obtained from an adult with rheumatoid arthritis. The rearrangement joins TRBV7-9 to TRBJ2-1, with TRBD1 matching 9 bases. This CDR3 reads CASSPWRQGGKFF. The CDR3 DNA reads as TGTGCCAGCAGCCCCTGGAGACAGGGGGGTAAGTTCTTC.